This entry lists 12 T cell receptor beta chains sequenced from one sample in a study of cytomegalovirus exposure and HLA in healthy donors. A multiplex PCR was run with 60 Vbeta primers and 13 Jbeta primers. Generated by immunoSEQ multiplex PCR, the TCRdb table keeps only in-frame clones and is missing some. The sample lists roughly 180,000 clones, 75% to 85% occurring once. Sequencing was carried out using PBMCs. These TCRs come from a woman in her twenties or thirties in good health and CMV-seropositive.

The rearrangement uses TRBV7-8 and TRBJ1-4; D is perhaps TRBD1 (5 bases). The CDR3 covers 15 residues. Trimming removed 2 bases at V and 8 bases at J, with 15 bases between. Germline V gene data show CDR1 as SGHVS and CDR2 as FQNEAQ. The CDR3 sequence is CASSLRSQGWEKLFF. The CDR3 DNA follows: TGTGCCAGCAGCTTAAGGTCCCAGGGCTGGGAAAAACTGTTTTTT.

Written as DNA, the CDR3 is TGTGCCAGCAGTGAAGGGAGCCAAGCAAATGAAAAACTGTTTTTT. Translating it yields CASSEGSQANEKLFF. This chain joins TRBV25-1 and TRBJ1-4; D not certain. With 2 bases removed from V and 5 bases from J, the gap between germline ends came to 12 bases. The CDR3 consists of 15 residues. Germline V CDR1 and CDR2: MGHDK, SYGVNS.

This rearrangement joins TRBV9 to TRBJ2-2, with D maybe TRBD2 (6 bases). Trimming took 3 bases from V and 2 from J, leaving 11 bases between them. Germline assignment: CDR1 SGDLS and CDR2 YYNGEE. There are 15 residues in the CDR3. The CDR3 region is CASSGGLANTGELFF. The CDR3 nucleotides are TGTGCCAGCAGCGGGGGACTCGCCAACACCGGGGAGCTGTTTTTT.

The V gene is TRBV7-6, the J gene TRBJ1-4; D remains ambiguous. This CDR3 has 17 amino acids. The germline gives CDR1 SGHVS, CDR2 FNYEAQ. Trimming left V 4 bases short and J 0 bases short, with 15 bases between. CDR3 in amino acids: CASSSRMDFATNEKLFF. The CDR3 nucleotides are TGTGCCAGCAGCTCCCGTATGGACTTTGCAACTAATGAAAAACTGTTTTTT.

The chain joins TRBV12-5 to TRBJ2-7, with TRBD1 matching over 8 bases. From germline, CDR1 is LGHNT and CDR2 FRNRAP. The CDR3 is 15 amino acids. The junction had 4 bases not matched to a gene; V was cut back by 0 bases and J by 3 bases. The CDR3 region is CASGLVSGGRYEQYF. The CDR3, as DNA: TGTGCTAGTGGTTTGGTATCAGGGGGCCGCTACGAGCAGTACTTC.

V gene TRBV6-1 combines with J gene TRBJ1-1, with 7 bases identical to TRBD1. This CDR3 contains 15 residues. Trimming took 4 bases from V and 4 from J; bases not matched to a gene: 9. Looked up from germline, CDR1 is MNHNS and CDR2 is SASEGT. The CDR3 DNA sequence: TGTGCCAGCAGTGGAATACCGGGACAGATCACTGAAGCTTTCTTT. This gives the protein CASSGIPGQITEAFF.

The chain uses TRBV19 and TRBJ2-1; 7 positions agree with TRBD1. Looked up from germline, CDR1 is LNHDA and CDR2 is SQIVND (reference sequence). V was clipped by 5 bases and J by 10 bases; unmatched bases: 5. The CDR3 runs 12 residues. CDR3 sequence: CASSPRDREQFF. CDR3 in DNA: TGTGCCAGTAGTCCCCGGGACAGAGAGCAGTTCTTC. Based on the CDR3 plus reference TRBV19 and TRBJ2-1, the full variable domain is DGGITQSPKYLFRKEGQNVTLSCEQNLNHDAMYWYRQDPGQGLRLIYYSQIVNDFQKGDIAEGYSVSREKKESFPLTVTSAQKNPTAFYLCASSPRDREQFFGPGTRLTVL.

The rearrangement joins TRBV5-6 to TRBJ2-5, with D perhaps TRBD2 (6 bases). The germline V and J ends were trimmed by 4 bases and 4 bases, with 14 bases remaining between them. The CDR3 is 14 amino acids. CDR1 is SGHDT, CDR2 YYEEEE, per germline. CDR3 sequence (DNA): TGTGCCAGCAGCCCCCGGGGGTATGGAGAGACCCAGTACTTC. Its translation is CASSPRGYGETQYF.

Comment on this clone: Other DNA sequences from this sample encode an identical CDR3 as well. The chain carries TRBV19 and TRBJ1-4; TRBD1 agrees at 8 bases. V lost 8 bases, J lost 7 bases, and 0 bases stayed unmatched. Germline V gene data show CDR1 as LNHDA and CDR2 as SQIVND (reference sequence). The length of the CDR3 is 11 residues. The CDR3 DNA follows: TGTGCCAGTGACAGGGGTGAAAAACTGTTTTTT. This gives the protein CASDRGEKLFF. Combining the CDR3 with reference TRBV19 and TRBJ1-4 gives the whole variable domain DGGITQSPKYLFRKEGQNVTLSCEQNLNHDAMYWYRQDPGQGLRLIYYSQIVNDFQKGDIAEGYSVSREKKESFPLTVTSAQKNPTAFYLCASDRGEKLFFGSGTQLSVL.

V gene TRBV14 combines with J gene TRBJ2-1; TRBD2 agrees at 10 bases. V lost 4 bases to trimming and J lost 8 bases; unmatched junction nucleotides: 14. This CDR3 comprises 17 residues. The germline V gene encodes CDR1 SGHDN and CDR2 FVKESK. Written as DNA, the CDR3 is TGTGCCAGCAGCCCGCCATTCGGAGCGGGAGGGGGTTATGAGCAGTTCTTC. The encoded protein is CASSPPFGAGGGYEQFF.

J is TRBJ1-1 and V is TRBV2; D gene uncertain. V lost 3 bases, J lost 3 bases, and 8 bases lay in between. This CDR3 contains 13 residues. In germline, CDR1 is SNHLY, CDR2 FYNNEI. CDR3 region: CASSDGGYTEAFF. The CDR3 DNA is TGTGCCAGCAGTGATGGAGGTTACACTGAAGCTTTCTTT. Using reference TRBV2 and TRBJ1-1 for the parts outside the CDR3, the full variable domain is EPEVTQTPSHQVTQMGQEVILRCVPISNHLYFYWYRQILGQKVEFLVSFYNNEISEKSEIFDDQFSVERPDGSNFTLKIRSTKLEDSAMYFCASSDGGYTEAFFGQGTRLTVV.

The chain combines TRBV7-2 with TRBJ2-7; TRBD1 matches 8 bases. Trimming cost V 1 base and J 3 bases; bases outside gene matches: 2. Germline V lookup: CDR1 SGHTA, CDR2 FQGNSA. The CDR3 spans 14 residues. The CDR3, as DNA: TGTGCCAGCAGCTTAGAACAGGGGGGCTACGAGCAGTACTTC. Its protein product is CASSLEQGGYEQYF.